This TCR beta chain was retrieved from a study of shared clonotypes between healthy human individuals. Naive CD8 populations comprised CD45RO-negative cells positively selected for CCR7, excluding terminally differentiated effector memory CD45RA+ cells. Germline trimming cut 3 bases from V and 4 bases from J; bases unmatched to any gene: 0. Germline CDR1 is SGDLS and CDR2 is YYNGEE. The CDR3 spans 13 residues. This was a deep-level run. Profiling relied on immunoSEQ multiplex PCR, and the TCRdb table lists in-frame clones only, not all of them. Among under 850,000 clones listed, around 92% were seen once.

This chain joins TRBV9 and TRBJ2-5; 10 nucleotides match TRBD1. Sequenced material: naive CD8+ T cells sorted from blood. This clonotype originated in a man aged 30 to 45 in good health. The CDR3 sequence: CASSGDRGETQYF. In DNA, the CDR3 is TGTGCCAGCAGCGGGGACAGGGGAGAGACCCAGTACTTC.